One sample yielded the 26 T cell receptor beta chains listed below, sequenced in a study of cytomegalovirus exposure and HLA in healthy donors. Vbeta (60) and Jbeta (13) primers were used in the PCR. The table came from immunoSEQ multiplex PCR; TCRdb's copy has only in-frame clones and leaves some out. The sample lists around 190,000 clones; roughly 86% were seen once. The specimen was PBMCs. Receptors originate from a man in his forties in good health and CMV-seropositive.

The chain has TRBV11-2 and TRBJ2-1; no clear D. Germline V gene sequence: CDR1 SGHAT, CDR2 FQNNGV. The CDR3 totals 13 residues. Between the trimmed V and J ends, which lost 7 bases and 7 bases, there was a span of 14 bases. In nucleotides, the CDR3 is TGTGCCAGCAACGAGCACCGCGGTAATGAGCAGTTCTTC. This codes for CASNEHRGNEQFF.

The chain links TRBV10-1 to TRBJ2-2; 11 positions agree with TRBD1. The CDR3 covers 15 residues. Germline values: CDR1 WNHNN, CDR2 SYGVQD (reference sequence). V dropped 7 bases and J dropped 7; count of bases not matched to a gene: 8. CDR3 coding DNA: TGCGCCAGCAAGGGACAGGGGGGAAATAGCGGGGAGCTGTTTTTT. This encodes CASKGQGGNSGELFF.

This clone was observed a few times. The genes are TRBV25-1 and TRBJ2-7; D call uncertain. Germline V gene sequence: CDR1 MGHDK, CDR2 SYGVNS. The CDR3 consists of 13 residues. Trimming stripped 10 bases from V and 2 bases from J, with 15 bases between. CDR3 sequence (DNA): TGTGCCACCCCACGAGGTCTAGCCTACGAGCAGTACTTC. Its translation: CATPRGLAYEQYF.

The CDR3 region has the DNA TGTGCCAGCAGTGAAGAGCGGGGGGCGGGTGTTCAGCCCCAGCATTTT. Its protein is CASSEERGAGVQPQHF. J is TRBJ1-5 and V is TRBV6-1; D might be TRBD1 (6 bases). Looked up from germline, CDR1 is MNHNS and CDR2 is SASEGT. The CDR3 has 16 residues. Trimming pared 1 base from V and 6 bases from J, leaving 16 bases between.

The chain couples TRBV29-1 to TRBJ2-7; possible D gene TRBD1, 6 bases. This CDR3 contains 12 residues. Between the trimmed V and J ends, which lost 6 bases and 4 bases, there was a span of 13 bases. Germline V gene data show CDR1 as SQVTM and CDR2 as ANQGSEA. In nucleotides, the CDR3 is TGCAGCGTGTTTACAGGGCCGTACGAGCAGTACTTC. Its translation: CSVFTGPYEQYF.

This chain links TRBV5-4 with TRBJ2-7, with TRBD2 identical over 9 bases. Germline V gives CDR1 SGHNT, CDR2 YYREEE (reference sequence). The CDR3 is 16 amino acids. With V trimmed by 2 bases and J by 2 bases, 8 bases remained unmatched. The CDR3 sequence: CASSLAGGTVTYEQYF. The CDR3 nucleotides are TGTGCCAGCAGCTTAGCGGGGGGCACTGTTACCTACGAGCAGTACTTC.

This sequence joins TRBV7-8 and TRBJ2-1, with TRBD2 as a possible D gene (6 bases). Germline V gives CDR1 SGHVS, CDR2 FQNEAQ. Between the trimmed V and J ends, which lost 5 bases and 7 bases, there was a span of 15 bases. The CDR3 covers 14 residues. DNA for the CDR3: TGTGCCAGCAGCCCAAAGCGGGCTGGAAATGAGCAGTTCTTC. Residues: CASSPKRAGNEQFF.

In this sample, this clone turned up once. The DNA for the CDR3 is TGTGCCACCAGCAGGAGCGCAGGGGGAACGGGAGAGCAGTACTTC. It specifies CATSRSAGGTGEQYF. The chain employs TRBV15 and TRBJ2-5; possibly TRBD1 for D (7 bases). This CDR3 has 15 residues. Germline CDR1 is LNHNV and CDR2 is YYDKDF (reference sequence). The V and J ends lost 3 bases and 11 bases respectively, with 22 bases between them. Full variable domain (rest looked up from reference TRBV15 and TRBJ2-5): DAMVIQNPRYQVTQFGKPVTLSCSQTLNHNVMYWYQQKSSQAPKLLFHYYDKDFNNEADTPDNFQSRRPNTSFCFLDIRSPGLGDTAMYLCATSRSAGGTGEQYFGPGTRLLVL.

The CDR3 is CASSPWGGSGQPQHF. CDR3 nucleotide sequence: TGTGCCAGCAGCCCATGGGGGGGCTCCGGTCAGCCCCAGCATTTT. This chain uses TRBV7-6 with TRBJ1-5; perhaps TRBD1 as D (6 bases). Germline CDR1 SGHVS, CDR2 FNYEAQ. The CDR3 totals 15 residues. Trimming removed 5 bases at V and 6 bases at J, with 17 bases between.

The CDR3: CASSQAGQGIGELFF. In nucleotides, the CDR3 is TGTGCCAGCAGCCAAGCGGGACAGGGCATCGGGGAGCTGTTTTTT. The chain has TRBV5-4 and TRBJ2-2, with TRBD1 matching over 9 bases. From germline, CDR1 is SGHNT and CDR2 YYREEE (reference sequence). Germline trimming cut 4 bases from V and 7 bases from J; bases unmatched to any gene: 8. The length of the CDR3 is 15 residues.

There are a few counts of this clone. The chain combines TRBV5-6 with TRBJ2-3; TRBD1 might be the D (5 bases). Per the germline V gene, CDR1 is SGHDT and CDR2 is YYEEEE. The V and J ends lost 7 bases and 1 base respectively, with 10 bases between them. This CDR3 is built from 13 residues. CDR3 DNA sequence: TGTGCCAGCGGGGCCTCAGGCACAGATACGCAGTATTTT. Translated, it gives CASGASGTDTQYF.

The chain is built from TRBV6-1 and TRBJ2-6; 9 bases are shared with TRBD2. In germline, CDR1 is MNHNS, CDR2 SASEGT. The CDR3 length is 17 residues. The V gene end was trimmed by 2 bases and the J gene end by 3 bases; junction bases not matched to a gene: 5. In nucleotides, the CDR3 is TGTGCCAGCAGTGAAATTAGCGGGAGAAATGGGGCCAACGTCCTGACTTTC. Translating it yields CASSEISGRNGANVLTF.

The chain is built from TRBV7-8 and TRBJ2-7; 7 nucleotides match TRBD2. Per germline, CDR1 SGHVS and CDR2 FQNEAQ. V dropped 6 bases and J dropped 3; count of bases not matched to a gene: 8. CDR3 length: 14 amino acids. The CDR3 is CASRAAGEIYEQYF. Here the CDR3 DNA reads TGTGCCAGCAGGGCGGCGGGGGAGATCTACGAGCAGTACTTC.

The V gene is TRBV7-2, the J gene TRBJ2-5; D possibly corresponds to TRBD2 (6 bases). CDR1 is SGHTA, CDR2 FQGNSA, per germline. The length of the CDR3 is 13 residues. The V end was cut by 3 bases, the J end by 5 bases, with 10 bases between. CDR3 loop: CASSFSGEETQYF. The CDR3 DNA follows: TGTGCCAGCAGCTTTAGCGGTGAGGAGACCCAGTACTTC.

Only a few counts were recorded for this clone. V is TRBV4-1 and J is TRBJ1-2, with D perhaps matching TRBD1 (5 bases). Trimming took off 0 bases at V and 6 bases at J, with 17 bases between the two ends. Per germline, CDR1 MGHRA and CDR2 YSYEKL. CDR3 length: 16 residues. CDR3 DNA sequence: TGCGCCAGCAGCCAAGATCTTATCCGGGGGAGCGATGGCTACACCTTC. Protein: CASSQDLIRGSDGYTF.

The V and J genes are TRBV7-6 and TRBJ1-5; 9 bases fit TRBD1. The length of the CDR3 is 17 residues. CDR1 SGHVS and CDR2 FNYEAQ come from the germline V gene. Trimming at V came to 5 bases and at J to 2 bases, leaving 10 bases not matched to a gene. CDR3 nucleotide sequence: TGTGCCAGCAGCACGGGACAGGGATCTCTCGGCAATCAGCCCCAGCATTTT. Protein: CASSTGQGSLGNQPQHF.

This clone was recorded once. The CDR3 loop is CASSPTGSGEKLFF. As DNA, the CDR3 is TGTGCCAGCAGTCCCACAGGCTCTGGAGAAAAACTGTTTTTT. This chain uses TRBV28 with TRBJ1-4; perhaps TRBD1 as D (5 bases). Per the germline V gene, CDR1 is MDHEN and CDR2 is SYDVKM. Trimming removed 5 bases from V and 8 bases from J, with 15 bases in between. This CDR3 spans 14 amino acids.

V gene TRBV4-1 combines with J gene TRBJ2-7, with 8 positions matching TRBD2. The germline V gene encodes CDR1 MGHRA and CDR2 YSYEKL. V lost 4 bases, J lost 5 bases, and 10 bases stayed unmatched. This CDR3 spans 15 amino acids. For the CDR3, the DNA is TGCGCCAGCAGCCCTGGACTAGCTCTCCGGGACGAGCAGTACTTC. Amino acids: CASSPGLALRDEQYF.

The V and J genes are TRBV7-9 and TRBJ1-5; 9 nucleotides align to TRBD1. V lost 5 bases and J lost 5; bases outside the gene matches: 7. Germline V gene sequence: CDR1 SEHNR, CDR2 FQNEAQ (reference sequence). CDR3 length: 15 residues. The CDR3 protein is CASSQGTGSYQPQHF. Here the CDR3 DNA reads TGTGCCAGCAGCCAAGGGACAGGGTCGTATCAGCCCCAGCATTTT.

V is TRBV28 and J is TRBJ2-6; 8 nucleotides align to TRBD1. From germline, CDR1 is MDHEN and CDR2 SYDVKM. J gave up 4 bases and V 5 bases, and 4 bases lay outside the gene matches. CDR3 length: 15 residues. CDR3 nucleotides: TGTGCCAGCAGTCGTCAGGGGGCCGGGGCCAACGTCCTGACTTTC. Protein sequence: CASSRQGAGANVLTF. Using reference TRBV28 and TRBJ2-6 for the parts outside the CDR3, the full variable domain is DVKVTQSSRYLVKRTGEKVFLECVQDMDHENMFWYRQDPGLGLRLIYFSYDVKMKEKGDIPEGYSVSREKKERFSLILESASTNQTSMYLCASSRQGAGANVLTFGAGSRLTVL.

This clone was seen a few times. V gene TRBV14 combines with J gene TRBJ2-1; D possibly corresponds to TRBD1 (6 bases). The CDR3 totals 24 residues. Between the trimmed V and J ends, which lost 4 bases and 6 bases, there was a span of 43 bases. From germline, CDR1 is SGHDN and CDR2 FVKESK. The CDR3 sequence is CASSPRGHRPQTKRAVRTGNEQFF. CDR3 DNA: TGTGCCAGCAGCCCCAGGGGCCACCGGCCGCAAACCAAAAGGGCCGTCCGCACGGGCAATGAGCAGTTCTTC. Together with reference TRBV14 and TRBJ2-1, the CDR3 gives the full variable domain: EAGVTQFPSHSVIEKGQTVTLRCDPISGHDNLYWYRRVMGKEIKFLLHFVKESKQDESGMPNNRFLAERTGGTYSTLKVQPAELEDSGVYFCASSPRGHRPQTKRAVRTGNEQFFGPGTRLTVL.

The chain is built from TRBV6-1 and TRBJ2-5; possible D gene TRBD2, 5 bases. The CDR3 contains 12 residues. Germline V gives CDR1 MNHNS, CDR2 SASEGT. V was cut by 6 bases and J by 4 bases, with 9 bases left in between. CDR3 sequence: CASRGSGETQYF. The DNA for the CDR3 is TGTGCCAGCAGGGGGAGCGGAGAGACCCAGTACTTC.

The V gene is TRBV10-3, the J gene TRBJ1-5; D gene ambiguous. Trimming left V 4 bases short and J 1 base short, with 8 bases between. This CDR3 contains 14 residues. The germline gives CDR1 ENHRY, CDR2 SYGVKD. The CDR3 coding sequence is TGTGCCATCAGTGCGGAGATAAGCAATCAGCCCCAGCATTTT. This translates into CAISAEISNQPQHF.

The chain combines TRBV4-1 with TRBJ2-1; 8 bases fit TRBD2. Germline lookup yields CDR1 MGHRA and CDR2 YSYEKL. Unmatched junction bases numbered 7, after V lost 2 bases and J lost 7 bases. This CDR3 has 15 amino acids. CDR3: CASSQRTPGGNEQFF. The CDR3 DNA follows: TGCGCCAGCAGCCAACGAACTCCGGGAGGGAATGAGCAGTTCTTC.

The chain employs TRBV4-3 and TRBJ2-7, with 12 bases that match TRBD1. After removal of 3 bases from V and 5 bases from J, the junction contained 17 bases not matched to a gene. The CDR3 length is 19 residues. CDR1 is LGHNA, CDR2 YSLEER, per germline. Here the CDR3 reads CASSHHIGTGGHRGDEQYF. The DNA of the CDR3 is TGCGCCAGCAGCCATCATATCGGGACAGGGGGCCATCGTGGAGACGAGCAGTACTTC.

The chain uses TRBV4-1 and TRBJ2-7; 7 bases are a match to TRBD1. Germline trimming cut 3 bases from V and 3 bases from J; bases unmatched to any gene: 8. The germline gives CDR1 MGHRA, CDR2 YSYEKL. CDR3 length equals 15 residues. The CDR3 sequence: CASSQQPGQHYEQYF. DNA for the CDR3: TGCGCCAGCAGCCAGCAACCGGGACAGCACTACGAGCAGTACTTC.